Shown below are 30 T cell receptor beta chains from a single sample sequenced in a study of Graves' ophthalmopathy and Graves' hyperthyroidism. RNA transcripts were the source from which TCR beta CDR3 regions were amplified. An initial RT-PCR round employing HTBI primers preceded a second-round multiplex PCR. A single record per CDR3 protein comes from TCRdb applying MiXCR to the multiplex PCR reads. This sample has around 1,000,000 distinct CDR3 sequences, with about 36% found just once. The material sequenced was peripheral blood or thyroid tissue (not recorded which). The source of these receptors is an adult man with Graves' hyperthyroidism.

The chain couples TRBV5-1 to TRBJ2-3; D remains unclear. The V and J ends lost 0 bases and 6 bases respectively, with 8 bases between them. The CDR3 totals 13 residues. Germline V gives CDR1 SGHRS, CDR2 YFSETQ. CDR3 amino acids: CASSLELSDTQYF. CDR3 DNA sequence: TGCGCCAGCAGCTTGGAGTTGTCCGATACGCAGTATTTT.

V and J are TRBV7-2 and TRBJ1-1, with D possibly TRBD1 on 5 matching bases. Trimming stripped 11 bases from V and 8 bases from J, with 15 bases between. The CDR3 consists of 11 residues. CDR1 and CDR2 from the germline V gene are SGHTA and FQGNSA. This chain's CDR3 is CAWSFGAEAFF. The CDR3 coding sequence is TGTGCCTGGAGTTTCGGGGCCGAAGCTTTCTTT.

This sequence joins TRBV7-9 and TRBJ2-7; either TRBD1 or TRBD2 may supply D (6 bases each). This CDR3 contains 16 residues. Germline V lookup: CDR1 SEHNR, CDR2 FQNEAQ (reference sequence). V gave up 5 bases and J gave up 2 bases, with 19 bases separating them. The CDR3 spells CASSSQGSGGAYEQYF. CDR3 bases: TGTGCCAGCAGCAGTCAGGGGTCTGGCGGGGCCTACGAGCAGTACTTC.

This chain connects TRBV6-4 to TRBJ1-6, with a tentative D call TRBD1 (5 bases). Germline lookup yields CDR1 MRHNA and CDR2 SNTAGT. V was clipped by 9 bases and J by 6 bases, with 18 bases between them. The CDR3 consists of 15 residues. The CDR3 loop reads CARKGTFMSNSPLHF. CDR3 nucleotides: TGTGCCAGGAAAGGGACTTTCATGAGTAATTCACCCCTCCACTTT.

A note on this clonotype: Likely a read error: the CDR3 ends without its conserved phenylalanine or tryptophan. The chain has TRBV12-3 or TRBV12-4 and TRBJ2-5; D is perhaps TRBD2 (6 bases). The CDR3 spans 15 residues. V shed 3 bases and J shed 4 bases, with 15 bases lying between them. The CDR3 DNA reads as TGTGCCAGCAGTTTGGCCGGTCTGGGAGGAGAGACCCAGTACTCC. The encoded protein is CASSLAGLGGETQYS.

The chain links TRBV11-2 to TRBJ2-7, with D unclear. Between the trimmed V and J ends, which lost 1 base and 5 bases, there was a span of 9 bases. CDR1 and CDR2 (germline): SGHAT, FQNNGV. This CDR3 spans 13 amino acids. The CDR3 loop is CASSLGHVDEQYF. CDR3 nucleotides: TGTGCCAGCAGCTTAGGACATGTCGACGAGCAGTACTTC.

This clonotype was seen many times. The V and J genes are TRBV7-8 and TRBJ2-7; TRBD2 matches at 14 bases. With V trimmed by 5 bases and J by 4 bases, 10 bases remained unmatched. The length of the CDR3 is 17 residues. Germline V CDR1 and CDR2: SGHVS, FQNEAQ. The CDR3 region is CASSQPGLAGEKYEQYF. For the CDR3, the DNA is TGTGCCAGCAGCCAACCGGGACTAGCGGGAGAGAAATACGAGCAGTACTTC.

This clonotype was recorded a few times. The chain employs TRBV28 and TRBJ2-7, with a tentative D call TRBD2 (6 bases). Trimming removed 2 bases at V and 2 bases at J, with 13 bases between. CDR3 length: 15 residues. Germline V CDR1 and CDR2: MDHEN, SYDVKM. CDR3 protein: CASSLQGLSPYEQYF. For the CDR3, the DNA is TGTGCCAGCAGTTTACAGGGACTTTCCCCCTACGAGCAGTACTTC.

The rearrangement joins TRBV2 to TRBJ1-5; D gene uncertain. Trimming shortened V by 2 bases and J by 0 bases, and 5 bases separated the two germline ends. The CDR3 totals 14 residues. Germline lookup yields CDR1 SNHLY and CDR2 FYNNEI. Here the CDR3 DNA reads TGTGCCAGCAGTGAAAGAGATAGCAATCAGCCCCAGCATTTT. It translates to CASSERDSNQPQHF.

This clonotype was recorded at least ten times. The chain employs TRBV6-5 and TRBJ1-2; no definite D call. This CDR3 has 15 amino acids. Looked up from germline, CDR1 is MNHEY and CDR2 is SVGAGI. The germline V and J ends were trimmed by 6 bases and 3 bases, with 17 bases remaining between them. CDR3 sequence reads: CASRMTDRTYYGYTF. The CDR3, as DNA: TGTGCCAGCAGAATGACCGATCGAACTTACTATGGCTACACCTTC.

V and J are TRBV29-1 and TRBJ1-2; 7 nucleotides line up with TRBD1. After removal of 8 bases from V and 5 bases from J, the junction contained 2 bases not matched to a gene. Germline V gene data show CDR1 as SQVTM and CDR2 as ANQGSEA. The CDR3 loop spans 10 amino acids. The CDR3 here is CSSGQYGYTF. CDR3 nucleotide sequence: TGCAGCTCGGGACAGTATGGCTACACCTTC.

The chain links TRBV7-2 to TRBJ2-7; 7 bases agree with TRBD2. The germline gives CDR1 SGHTA, CDR2 FQGNSA. With 5 bases clipped from V and 6 bases from J, the junction kept 7 bases outside the gene matches. CDR3 size: 13 residues. CDR3 protein: CASSLRPGGEQYF. In nucleotides, the CDR3 is TGTGCCAGCAGCCTCAGGCCGGGGGGCGAGCAGTACTTC. Looking up the rest from reference TRBV7-2 and TRBJ2-7 gives the full variable domain: GAGVSQSPSNKVTEKGKDVELRCDPISGHTALYWYRQSLGQGLEFLIYFQGNSAPDKSGLPSDRFSAERTGGSVSTLTIQRTQQEDSAVYLCASSLRPGGEQYFGPGTRLTVT.

Comments on this clonotype: A read error is possible here, since a much larger clone lies one base away. DNA of the CDR3: TGCAGCGGGACAGCGAACACCGGGAAGCTGTTTTTT. Translating it yields CSGTANTGKLFF. The chain carries TRBV29-1 and TRBJ2-2; a possible D gene is TRBD1 (6 bases). CDR1 is SQVTM, CDR2 ANQGSEA, per germline. The CDR3 runs 12 residues.

The V and J genes are TRBV7-2 and TRBJ1-3; D is undetermined. The V gene lost 1 base and the J gene lost 3 bases, with 7 bases spanning the gap. CDR3 length equals 14 residues. The germline CDR1 and CDR2 sequences are SGHTA and FQGNSA. The CDR3 DNA reads TGTGCCAGCAGCTTAGATGGGAATGGAAACACCATATATTTT. Amino acid sequence: CASSLDGNGNTIYF.

There are many counts of this clonotype. The chain joins TRBV7-2 to TRBJ1-5; perhaps TRBD1 as D (6 bases). The CDR3 contains 18 residues. V lost 1 base, J lost 7 bases, and 23 bases lay in between. Germline-derived CDR1 and CDR2 are SGHTA and FQGNSA. This chain's CDR3 is CASSLGVGGGPVGQPQHF. The CDR3, as DNA: TGTGCCAGCAGCTTAGGGGTAGGCGGGGGCCCCGTGGGCCAGCCCCAGCATTTT.

V usage is TRBV20-1 and J usage is TRBJ2-2, with 9 bases matching TRBD1. From germline, CDR1 is DFQATT and CDR2 SNEGSKA (reference sequence). The CDR3 is made up of 14 amino acids. With 5 bases clipped from V and 7 bases from J, the junction kept 8 bases outside the gene matches. CDR3 in amino acids: CSAAQGAVNGELFF. CDR3 DNA: TGCAGTGCTGCACAGGGGGCAGTTAACGGGGAGCTGTTTTTT.

As regards this clonotype: A much bigger clone sits one base away, suggesting this may be a read error. V usage is TRBV20-1 and J usage is TRBJ2-7; 7 nucleotides line up with TRBD2. V was pared by 6 bases and J by 8 bases, with 22 bases of the junction left unmatched. Germline-derived CDR1 and CDR2 are DFQATT and SNEGSKA (reference sequence). This CDR3 is 16 amino acids long. The CDR3 sequence is CSATPAGEGRGYKQYF. In DNA form, the CDR3 reads TGCAGTGCCACACCGGCGGGAGAAGGTCGAGGGTACAAGCAGTACTTC.

This chain connects TRBV20-1 to TRBJ2-5; tentative D call: TRBD1 (5 bases). The V end was cut by 3 bases, the J end by 2 bases, with 19 bases between. From germline, CDR1 is DFQATT and CDR2 SNEGSKA (reference sequence). This CDR3 region has 16 residues. In nucleotides, the CDR3 is TGCAGTGCTAGTCTACGGACCCCAGGGTCTCAAGAGACCCAGTACTTC. Residues: CSASLRTPGSQETQYF.

There are a few counts of this clonotype. The V and J genes are TRBV27 and TRBJ1-2, with TRBD1 matching 9 bases. From germline, CDR1 is MNHEY and CDR2 SMNVEV (reference sequence). This CDR3 has 14 amino acids. With 5 bases clipped from V and 8 bases from J, the junction kept 9 bases outside the gene matches. The CDR3 DNA is TGTGCCAGCAGTCCAGCGGACAGGGGAGAGGGCTACACCTTC. Protein: CASSPADRGEGYTF.

Details on this clonotype: A much larger clone is a single base away; this may be a read error. This chain connects TRBV7-9 to TRBJ2-7; TRBD2 matches at 11 bases. Germline assignment: CDR1 SEHNR and CDR2 FQNEAQ (reference sequence). The CDR3 has 16 residues. This CDR3 is CASSPIALAGGLEQCF. CDR3 DNA sequence: TGTGCCAGCAGCCCAATCGCGCTAGCGGGAGGACTCGAGCAGTGCTTC.

Ten or more counts support this clonotype. A read error is possible here, since a much larger clone lies one base away. V gene TRBV2 combines with J gene TRBJ1-6; D not resolved. V dropped 4 bases and J dropped 5 bases, with 6 bases sitting between them. From germline, CDR1 is SNHLY and CDR2 FYNNEI. This CDR3 has 13 amino acids. The CDR3 reads CASSGLDNSPLHF. The CDR3 DNA reads TGTGCCAGCAGTGGCCTCGATAATTCACCCCTCCACTTT.

This clonotype was detected many times. The chain employs TRBV7-8 and TRBJ2-7, with D perhaps TRBD2 (6 bases). V lost 4 bases to trimming and J lost 2 bases, with 18 bases between them. Germline V gene lookup returns CDR1 SGHVS and CDR2 FQNEAQ. The length of the CDR3 is 16 residues. The CDR3 loop reads CASSWAEGEEAYEQYF. As DNA, the CDR3 is TGTGCCAGCAGCTGGGCGGAGGGTGAAGAGGCCTACGAGCAGTACTTC.

This clonotype was seen at least ten times. The chain employs TRBV29-1 and TRBJ1-1; no reliable D call. Germline CDR1 and CDR2: SQVTM and ANQGSEA. Between the trimmed V and J ends, which lost 5 bases and 4 bases, there was a span of 8 bases. The CDR3 contains 11 residues. The CDR3 loop reads CSVRLPTEAFF. The DNA for the CDR3 is TGCAGCGTTCGCTTACCCACTGAAGCTTTCTTT.

The chain carries TRBV29-1 and TRBJ2-5, with 12 bases matching TRBD1. This CDR3 is 14 amino acids long. The germline gives CDR1 SQVTM, CDR2 ANQGSEA. The junction had 7 bases not matched to a gene; V was cut back by 6 bases and J by 5 bases. The CDR3 loop is CSVRDRGRRETQYF. CDR3 coding DNA: TGCAGCGTAAGGGACAGGGGGCGCCGGGAGACCCAGTACTTC.

The J gene is TRBJ1-2, the V gene TRBV10-2; 8 positions agree with TRBD1. This CDR3 has 13 residues. Germline V lookup: CDR1 WSHSY, CDR2 SAAADI. After removal of 6 bases from V and 6 bases from J, the junction contained 6 bases not matched to a gene. In DNA, the CDR3 is TGCGCCAGCAGGGGGACAGGTCCTCATGGCTACACCTTC. This encodes CASRGTGPHGYTF.

The chain carries TRBV28 and TRBJ2-2; D unclear. V was clipped by 6 bases and J by 6 bases, with 8 bases between them. From germline, CDR1 is MDHEN and CDR2 SYDVKM. This CDR3 has 12 amino acids. The CDR3 region is CASRPSAGELFF. CDR3 nucleotide sequence: TGTGCCAGCAGACCATCAGCCGGGGAGCTGTTTTTT.

This sequence joins TRBV10-3 and TRBJ1-1; D is possibly TRBD1 (5 bases). CDR1 ENHRY and CDR2 SYGVKD come from the germline V gene. V lost 7 bases, J lost 1 base, and 10 bases lay in between. This CDR3 region has 13 residues. CDR3 amino acids: CAITGGANTEAFF. CDR3 bases: TGTGCCATCACGGGAGGGGCGAACACTGAAGCTTTCTTT.

This clonotype was counted only a few times. The conserved phenylalanine or tryptophan normally closing the CDR3 is absent here, so this likely arose from a read error. The DNA is omitted, as the CDR3 cannot be located on it reliably, and the CDR3 follows TCRdb's listing. The chain recombines TRBV7-2 with TRBJ2-5; no DNA check was done on the table's D call, TRBD1. Termini included, the CDR3 measures 10 amino acids. Germline loops: CDR1 SGHTA, CDR2 FQGNSA. The CDR3 loop is CASTPRQGNA.

This clonotype has only one observation. Since the CDR3 does not end with the conserved phenylalanine or tryptophan, this likely comes from a read error. This sequence joins TRBV3-1 and TRBJ1-2; no definite D call. The germline V gene has CDR1 LGHDT and CDR2 YNNKEL (reference sequence). V shed 2 bases and J shed 4 bases, with 2 bases lying between them. The CDR3 sequence is 11 residues long. CDR3 in DNA: TGTGCCAGCAGCCAAATCTATGGCTACACCCTC. Translated, it gives CASSQIYGYTL.

The chain combines TRBV9 with TRBJ1-5; D is ambiguous. This CDR3 has 14 residues. Germline V lookup: CDR1 SGDLS, CDR2 YYNGEE. V shed 0 bases and J shed 3 bases, with 7 bases lying between them. CDR3 nucleotides: TGTGCCAGCAGCGTAGACAGATTCAATCAGCCCCAGCATTTT. Translation: CASSVDRFNQPQHF.